The 5 T cell receptor beta chains in this list originate from one sample, sequenced in a study of identical twins. MiXCR, run by TCRdb on the 5' RACE reads, gives a single entry per CDR3 protein. The data hold roughly 250,000 distinct CDR3 sequences, with 6% to 8.5% observed a single time. The sample also formed part of further work on yellow fever vaccine responses in identical twins.

Source material: CD8+ T cells sorted from blood. These receptors were collected from a woman younger than 35 in good health.

In this sample, this clonotype turned up a few times. The CDR3 DNA follows: TGTGCCAGCAGCTTATACCTTTTCGGGGAAAAACTGTTTTTT. Amino acids: CASSLYLFGEKLFF. The gene calls are TRBV7-6 and TRBJ1-4; D not resolved. Trimming pared 2 bases from V and 8 bases from J, leaving 12 bases between. Germline V CDR1 and CDR2: SGHVS, FNYEAQ. The CDR3 is made up of 14 amino acids.

In its sample, this clonotype was seen a few times. J is TRBJ2-1 and V is TRBV9; the D gene could be TRBD1 or TRBD2 (5 bases each). V was pared by 4 bases and J by 2 bases, with 13 bases between. The CDR3 totals 15 residues. CDR1 SGDLS and CDR2 YYNGEE come from the germline V gene. CDR3 in amino acids: CASSHPGTAYNEQFF. The CDR3 coding sequence is TGTGCCAGCAGCCACCCCGGGACGGCCTACAATGAGCAGTTCTTC. Based on the CDR3 plus reference TRBV9 and TRBJ2-1, the full variable domain is DSGVTQTPKHLITATGQRVTLRCSPRSGDLSVYWYQQSLDQGLQFLIQYYNGEERAKGNILERFSAQQFPDLHSELNLSSLELGDSALYFCASSHPGTAYNEQFFGPGTRLTVL.

This clonotype came up many times. The chain carries TRBV9 and TRBJ2-1, with D perhaps TRBD1 or TRBD2 (6 bases each). The CDR3 spans 15 residues. The germline V gene encodes CDR1 SGDLS and CDR2 YYNGEE. V was pared by 0 bases and J by 3 bases, with 10 bases between. DNA of the CDR3: TGTGCCAGCAGCGTAGACGGGGGCTTCTACAATGAGCAGTTCTTC. Its translation is CASSVDGGFYNEQFF.

The V gene is TRBV12-3 or TRBV12-4, the J gene TRBJ2-1; no reliable D call. V was cut by 5 bases and J by 12 bases, with 20 bases left in between. The CDR3 is 14 residues long. The CDR3 DNA reads as TGTGCCAGCAGTCCCTCCTCGGACCCAACGAGGCAGTTCTTC. Residues: CASSPSSDPTRQFF.

V gene TRBV21-1 combines with J gene TRBJ1-2. TRBV21-1 is a listed pseudogene. This CDR3 region has 15 residues. In nucleotides, the CDR3 is TGTGCCAGCAGCAAAGGGGCAGGATCTAACTATGGCTACACCTTC. This encodes CASSKGAGSNYGYTF.